This entry lists 24 T cell receptor beta chains sequenced from one sample in a study of T-cell memory formation after mild COVID-19. TCRdb passed the 5' RACE reads through MiXCR, listing each CDR3 protein once. The data contain 150,000 or so distinct CDR3 sequences, roughly 30% of them singletons. Sequencing input: PBMCs or a T cell subset sorted from them (not recorded which). The receptors come from an adult woman who had mild COVID-19 (a few samples of this study predate the infection). Cell type and time point are not known.

This clonotype appeared a single time. The V call is TRBV24-1, the J call TRBJ2-3; 9 bases match TRBD2. Losses at the gene ends were 9 bases for V and 5 bases for J; bases not matched to a gene: 11. The CDR3 covers 15 residues. Germline CDR1 reads KGHDR; CDR2 reads SFDVKD. For the CDR3, the DNA is TGTGCCACCGCGGAAGCGGGGGGCCACAGAGATACGCAGTATTTT. This encodes CATAEAGGHRDTQYF.

The chain recombines TRBV11-3 with TRBJ2-7; maybe TRBD1 (6 bases). The CDR3 has 14 residues. The germline CDR1 and CDR2 sequences are SGHNT and YENEEA. V was trimmed by 2 bases and J by 3 bases, leaving 11 bases between them. The CDR3: CASSLRPGDYEQYF. CDR3 coding DNA: TGTGCCAGCAGCTTACGTCCAGGGGACTACGAGCAGTACTTC.

This clonotype was observed a few times. The V gene is TRBV12-3 or TRBV12-4, the J gene TRBJ2-2; unclear D gene. This CDR3 comprises 12 residues. Trimming pared 7 bases from V and 6 bases from J, leaving 9 bases between. In DNA, the CDR3 is TGTGCCAGCACCTTCGGGTCCGGGGAGCTGTTTTTT. Amino acid sequence: CASTFGSGELFF.

The V call is TRBV29-1, the J call TRBJ2-5; 9 nucleotides match TRBD1. The CDR3 has 13 amino acids. CDR1 is SQVTM and CDR2 is ANQGSEA in the germline V gene. Trimming removed 1 base from V and 6 bases from J; junction bases left unmatched: 3. In DNA form, the CDR3 reads TGCAGCGTTGAAGTTGGACAGGGGCAGACCCAGTACTTC. It codes for CSVEVGQGQTQYF. Variable domain in full (rest from reference TRBV29-1 and TRBJ2-5): SAVISQKPSRDICQRGTSLTIQCQVDSQVTMMFWYRQQPGQSLTLIATANQGSEATYESGFVIDKFPISRPNLTFSTLTVSNMSPEDSSIYLCSVEVGQGQTQYFGPGTRLLVL.

The gene calls are TRBV13 and TRBJ1-2; 10 nucleotides line up with TRBD1. CDR3 length equals 15 residues. After removal of 5 bases from V and 0 bases from J, the junction contained 3 bases not matched to a gene. Germline CDR1 is PRHDT and CDR2 is FYEKMQ (reference sequence). The DNA of the CDR3 is TGTGCCAGCAGCCCCGACAGGGGGCCTAACTATGGCTACACCTTC. Amino acid sequence: CASSPDRGPNYGYTF.

The genes are TRBV29-1 and TRBJ2-5; D is possibly TRBD2 (6 bases). Germline CDR1 is SQVTM and CDR2 is ANQGSEA. With 2 bases removed from V and 5 bases from J, the gap between germline ends came to 15 bases. This CDR3 has 14 residues. The CDR3 reads CSVEPGTLGETQYF. The CDR3 region has the DNA TGCAGCGTTGAACCCGGGACTCTGGGGGAGACCCAGTACTTC.

The chain joins TRBV20-1 to TRBJ2-5; a weak D match, TRBD2 (6 bases). V was shortened by 4 bases and J by 2 bases, with 14 bases between the two germline ends. This CDR3 region has 14 residues. Germline CDR1 is DFQATT and CDR2 is SNEGSKA (reference sequence). The CDR3 nucleotides are TGCAGTGCTACCTCGGGGGTTCGACAAGAGACCCAGTACTTC. Translating it yields CSATSGVRQETQYF.

This clonotype was detected only once. J is TRBJ2-7 and V is TRBV15; the D gene is possibly TRBD2 (5 bases). The CDR3 runs to 15 residues. Trimming took 0 bases from V and 4 from J, leaving 13 bases between them. Germline assignment: CDR1 LNHNV and CDR2 YYDKDF (reference sequence). Here the CDR3 reads CATSREASHEYEQYF. CDR3 in DNA: TGTGCCACCAGCAGAGAGGCTAGCCACGAATACGAGCAGTACTTC.

This clonotype was seen a handful of times. The CDR3 here is CASSLTRAQETQYF. CDR3 coding DNA: TGTGCCAGCAGCTTAACCAGGGCCCAAGAGACCCAGTACTTC. The chain couples TRBV7-9 to TRBJ2-5; TRBD1 might be the D (5 bases). V shed 2 bases and J shed 1 base, with 8 bases lying between them. The CDR3 is 14 residues long. CDR1 is SEHNR and CDR2 is FQNEAQ in the germline V gene (reference sequence).

The sample holds a few counts of this clonotype. J is TRBJ2-7 and V is TRBV7-9; a weak D match, TRBD1 (6 bases). This CDR3 spans 12 amino acids. Germline CDR1 SEHNR, CDR2 FQNEAQ (reference sequence). V was trimmed by 6 bases and J by 6 bases, leaving 12 bases between them. CDR3 protein: CASRHRDIEQYF. In DNA, the CDR3 is TGTGCCAGCAGGCACCGGGACATCGAGCAGTACTTC.

The V gene is TRBV9, the J gene TRBJ2-1; 13 nucleotides agree with TRBD2. This CDR3 region has 15 residues. Germline V gene lookup returns CDR1 SGDLS and CDR2 YYNGEE. With V trimmed by 4 bases and J by 7 bases, 5 bases remained unmatched. Here the CDR3 reads CASSKTSGRGNEQFF. For the CDR3, the DNA is TGTGCCAGCAGCAAAACTAGCGGGAGGGGGAATGAGCAGTTCTTC.

The V call is TRBV18, the J call TRBJ2-1; 8 nucleotides line up with TRBD2. The trim removed 6 bases at V and 2 bases at J, leaving 3 bases unmatched. The CDR3 length is 14 residues. The germline V gene has CDR1 KGHSH and CDR2 LQKENI. The DNA of the CDR3 is TGTGCCAGCTCGGGGACTAGTGCCTACAATGAGCAGTTCTTC. Translating it yields CASSGTSAYNEQFF.

V is TRBV30 and J is TRBJ1-2; tentatively, D is TRBD1 (6 bases). V gave up 2 bases and J gave up 8 bases, with 18 bases separating them. This CDR3 region has 14 residues. Germline lookup yields CDR1 GTSNPN and CDR2 SVGIG (reference sequence). The CDR3 nucleotides are TGTGCCTGGAGTCAACGGCGAGGGGGTGCCGGCTACACCTTC. Translating it yields CAWSQRRGGAGYTF.

The sample holds a few counts of this clonotype. The genes are TRBV5-1 and TRBJ1-2, with D possibly TRBD1 on 5 matching bases. CDR1 SGHRS and CDR2 YFSETQ come from the germline V gene. V shed 5 bases and J shed 7 bases, with 12 bases lying between them. The length of the CDR3 is 12 residues. CDR3 sequence: CASSTGDGGYTF. CDR3 DNA: TGCGCCAGCAGTACAGGTGACGGTGGCTACACCTTC.

The chain joins TRBV7-8 to TRBJ2-3; D is perhaps TRBD1 (5 bases). Trimming took off 5 bases at V and 2 bases at J, with 8 bases between the two ends. Germline CDR1 is SGHVS and CDR2 is FQNEAQ. CDR3 size: 13 residues. Here the CDR3 DNA reads TGTGCCAGCAGCGGCAGGGACACAGATACGCAGTATTTT. This encodes CASSGRDTDTQYF.

The chain employs TRBV7-3 and TRBJ2-1, with no clear D. The germline V gene has CDR1 SGHTA and CDR2 FQGTGA. The CDR3 length is 13 residues. V gave up 3 bases and J gave up 9 bases, with 12 bases separating them. The CDR3 bases are TGTGCCAGCAGCTTGACCCTTAGGAGTGAGCAGTTCTTC. This encodes CASSLTLRSEQFF.

This clonotype was counted only a few times. The rearrangement links TRBV7-3 to TRBJ2-7; D remains ambiguous. This CDR3 has 18 residues. Germline V gene sequence: CDR1 SGHTA, CDR2 FQGTGA. V lost 5 bases and J 2 bases, leaving 25 bases between the germline ends. The CDR3 region has the DNA TGTGCCAGCAGCCCTCCTGCCAAGAGGTCGGCTAGAGCCTACGAGCAGTACTTC. Amino acids: CASSPPAKRSARAYEQYF.

This clonotype has just a few counts. CDR3 amino acids: CSVEGSYTSSYEQYF. CDR3 bases: TGCAGCGTTGAAGGTTCTTACACTAGCTCCTACGAGCAGTACTTC. J is TRBJ2-7 and V is TRBV29-1, with D perhaps TRBD2 (5 bases). The germline V and J ends were trimmed by 1 base and 0 bases, with 13 bases remaining between them. Germline lookup yields CDR1 SQVTM and CDR2 ANQGSEA. The CDR3 consists of 15 residues.

The genes are TRBV7-9 and TRBJ1-2, with D perhaps matching TRBD1 (6 bases). This CDR3 is built from 16 residues. Germline CDR1 SEHNR, CDR2 FQNEAQ (reference sequence). V was clipped by 5 bases and J by 4 bases, with 20 bases between them. The CDR3, as DNA: TGTGCCAGCAGCCTTTACCTAACTGGGGGCCCCTATGGCTACACCTTC. Translation gives CASSLYLTGGPYGYTF.

In this sample, this clonotype turned up many times. The rearrangement joins TRBV12-3 or TRBV12-4 to TRBJ2-5, with TRBD2 matching 8 bases. The CDR3 extends over 15 amino acids. Unmatched junction bases numbered 10, after V lost 5 bases and J lost 5 bases. This chain's CDR3 is CASSPRAGVGETQYF. The CDR3 DNA follows: TGTGCCAGCAGTCCCCGAGCGGGAGTGGGGGAGACCCAGTACTTC.

Ten or more counts support this clonotype. The V and J genes are TRBV29-1 and TRBJ2-3; D is tentatively TRBD1 or TRBD2 (6 bases each). The V gene's germline CDR1 is SQVTM and CDR2 ANQGSEA. V lost 8 bases to trimming and J lost 10 bases, with 19 bases between them. This CDR3 has 12 residues. The CDR3 nucleotides are TGCAGCTCCCGTGGGGGGCTCGGGGCGCAGTATTTT. Protein sequence: CSSRGGLGAQYF.

This CDR3 reads CATSRADYGFIEQFF. In nucleotides, the CDR3 is TGTGCCACCAGCAGAGCGGACTACGGGTTTATTGAGCAGTTCTTC. This sequence joins TRBV15 and TRBJ2-1; TRBD2 is a possible D gene (6 bases). Germline-derived CDR1 and CDR2 are LNHNV and YYDKDF (reference sequence). CDR3 length equals 15 residues. Trimming shortened V by 1 base and J by 9 bases, and 16 bases separated the two germline ends.

The chain combines TRBV11-2 with TRBJ2-2, with 8 bases aligning to TRBD1. Germline CDR1 SGHAT, CDR2 FQNNGV. The CDR3 covers 14 residues. V trimming: 4 bases; J trimming: 5 bases; junction bases outside the gene matches: 3. The CDR3 loop reads CASSWGQETGELFF. The CDR3 DNA reads as TGTGCCAGCAGCTGGGGACAGGAGACCGGGGAGCTGTTTTTT.

This clonotype has a handful of counts. The genes are TRBV7-2 and TRBJ2-3; 8 bases are a match to TRBD2. This CDR3 is built from 14 residues. Germline lookup yields CDR1 SGHTA and CDR2 FQGNSA. Trimming at V came to 4 bases and at J to 2 bases, leaving 2 bases not matched to a gene. The CDR3 reads CASSSGGFTDTQYF. In DNA form, the CDR3 reads TGTGCCAGCAGCTCGGGGGGGTTCACAGATACGCAGTATTTT.